This T cell receptor beta chain was captured in a study of shared clonotypes between healthy human individuals. Points from the study as a whole: How much donors shared clonotypes was expected to be affected by sequencing depth. Estimated richness was generally greater in naive than memory subsets.

Germline CDR1 MGHRA, CDR2 YSYEKL. The CDR3 is 15 residues long. Trimming cost V 0 bases and J 0 bases, with 6 bases left between them. The protocol was immunoSEQ multiplex PCR, while the TCRdb copy is restricted to in-frame clones and leaves out a portion. The sample has approximately 810,000 clones, 92% seen once. Naive CD8 cells were CD45RO-negative, positively selected for CCR7, excluding terminally differentiated effector memory CD45RA+ cells. Regarding this clone: The antigen remains undetermined.

The chain is built from TRBV4-1 and TRBJ2-1, with unresolved D. Sequenced input: naive CD8+ T cells sorted from blood. This sequence was found in a man aged 25-45 years in good health. Here the CDR3 DNA reads TGCGCCAGCAGCCAAGAGGAGAGCTCCTACAATGAGCAGTTCTTC. Translating it yields CASSQEESSYNEQFF.